This TCR beta chain was recorded in a study of response to subunit inactivated influenza vaccine. Using its own MiXCR run on the RT-PCR reads, TCRdb lists one record per CDR3 protein. Among under 850,000 distinct CDR3 sequences listed, about 18% were seen once. General observations from the study: The study's authors posited that every seasonal influenza vaccination enlists few new T cells.

The CDR3 length is 16 residues. Germline loops: CDR1 MGHRA, CDR2 YSYEKL. The V gene end was trimmed by 1 base and the J gene end by 0 bases; junction bases not matched to a gene: 2. Regarding this clonotype: Its antigen remains unknown.

The chain recombines TRBV4-1 with TRBJ2-1, with 8 bases identical to TRBD2. The sequenced sample was PBMCs from blood, obtained 5 to 6 days after vaccination. This receptor was obtained from a man aged 45-65 years who received an inactivated influenza vaccine. CDR3 sequence reads: CASSQGGGISYNEQFF. The CDR3 DNA reads as TGCGCCAGCAGCCAAGGCGGGGGGATCTCCTACAATGAGCAGTTCTTC.